This T cell receptor beta chain is from a study of blood T cell repertoires in COVID-19. Turning to the study itself: COVID-19 samples collected from the United States, Italy and Spain covered acute and convalescent phases. T cells, B-cell-depleted T cells, or PBMCs supplied cDNA or gDNA.

Unmatched junction bases numbered 5, after V lost 1 base and J lost 2 bases. The CDR3 spans 17 residues. Germline-derived CDR1 and CDR2 are SNHLY and FYNNEI. Original methodology: By means of reference gene primer amplification, nucleated cell counts were estimated. Assay: immunoSEQ multiplex PCR; the TCRdb copy retains only in-frame clones and omits some. The V and J calls and clone size come from that table; D and trimming were worked out from the DNA. The repertoire has 200,000 to 250,000 clones, roughly 78% of them found once; the top ten carry 12%. Material for sequencing was peripheral blood. The clonotype comes from a woman between 40 and 50 years old with acute or convalescent COVID-19. V is TRBV2 and J is TRBJ2-3; 11 nucleotides agree with TRBD2. The CDR3 spells CASSEGVSGGATDTQYF. The CDR3 nucleotides read TGTGCCAGCAGTGAAGGGGTTAGCGGGGGGGCCACAGATACGCAGTATTTT. Full variable domain (remainder filled in from reference TRBV2 and TRBJ2-3): EPEVTQTPSHQVTQMGQEVILRCVPISNHLYFYWYRQILGQKVEFLVSFYNNEISEKSEIFDDQFSVERPDGSNFTLKIRSTKLEDSAMYFCASSEGVSGGATDTQYFGPGTRLTVL.